The rows below give T cell receptor beta chains drawn from one sample of a study of blood T cell repertoires in COVID-19. Sequencing used immunoSEQ multiplex PCR; TCRdb keeps in-frame clones, though not all of them. The sample contains 110,000 to 150,000 clones, 80% to 90% of which appear only once. The sample comprised peripheral blood. Receptors were obtained from a woman in her forties or fifties with acute or convalescent COVID-19. CDR3s include the opening cysteine and the closing phenylalanine or tryptophan. The D gene is left open where the match is weak. Where a row states a size, it is once, few, many or the class of an expanded clone; other rows omit it.

TRBV2	TRBJ2-1	.	TRBD2	TGTGCCAGCAGGGACCCTAGCGGGAATGGGGTTGGTAATGAGCAGTTCTTC	CASRDPSGNGVGNEQFF
TRBV4-1	TRBJ2-1	.	TRBD2	TGCGCCAGCAGCCCCGGGACTACCTCTTTTAATGAGCAGTTCTTC	CASSPGTTSFNEQFF
TRBV2	TRBJ1-5	.	.	TGTGCCAGCAGGGAGGGTTGGGGCAATCAGCCCCAGCATTTT	CASREGWGNQPQHF
TRBV4-1	TRBJ1-2	.	.	TGCGCCAGCAGCCAAGAACGTTCGGTGAACTATGGCTACACCTTC	CASSQERSVNYGYTF
TRBV11-2	TRBJ1-1	.	.	.	CASSFGPGLDTEAFF
TRBV5-1	TRBJ1-2	.	.	TGCGCCAGCAGCTTGGTGGTGTCGGGAAACCATGGCTACACCTTC	CASSLVVSGNHGYTF
TRBV7-9	TRBJ1-4	once	TRBD1	TGTGCCAGCACCTTGTCCGGGACAGGGACTGAAAAACTGTTTTTT	CASTLSGTGTEKLFF
TRBV6-1	TRBJ1-4	.	.	TGTGCCAGCAGTGGGACCCCGGGGGGTGCTAATGAAAAACTGTTTTTT	CASSGTPGGANEKLFF
TRBV28	TRBJ2-3	.	.	TGTGCCAGCAGTTTACCTACCGGCGGGGACCATATATTAGTTACGCAGTATTTT	CASSLPTGGDHILVTQYF
TRBV28	TRBJ1-1	.	TRBD1	TGTGCCAGCAGCGGGACAGGGCGGAAAGCTTTCTTT	CASSGTGRKAFF
TRBV2	TRBJ2-5	.	TRBD2	TGTGCCAGCAGTGAGGTGGCGGGGGGGCTTGAGACCCAGTACTTC	CASSEVAGGLETQYF
TRBV7-7	TRBJ2-1	.	TRBD1	TGTGCTAGCAGCCTATCTCGGGACAGGGGAGTCAATGAGCAGTTCTTC	CASSLSRDRGVNEQFF
TRBV27	TRBJ2-5	medium-sized	.	TGTGCCAGCAGTGGTAGCGGAGGCTGGGAGACCCAGTACTTC	CASSGSGGWETQYF
TRBV24-1	TRBJ1-2	.	TRBD1	TGTGCCACCAGTGACCCGGGACAGGCGTTCTATGGCTACACCTTC	CATSDPGQAFYGYTF
TRBV7-3	TRBJ1-6	once	TRBD1	TGTGCCAGCAGCTTAGCCGGACAGGGAAATAATTCACCCCTCCACTTT	CASSLAGQGNNSPLHF
TRBV12-3/TRBV12-4	TRBJ1-1	.	TRBD1	TGTGCCAGCAGTAACAGGGGATACACTGAAGCTTTCTTT	CASSNRGYTEAFF
TRBV2	TRBJ2-2	.	.	TGTGCCAGTGATGGAGAAAGGGGCAACACCGGGGAGCTGTTTTTT	CASDGERGNTGELFF
TRBV2	TRBJ2-2	.	TRBD1	TGTGCCAGTTCAGGGGGTCCCGGGGAGCTGTTTTTT	CASSGGPGELFF
TRBV27	TRBJ2-5	.	TRBD1	TGTGCCAGCAGTTTTAACAGGGGGCAAGGAGAGACCCAGTACTTC	CASSFNRGQGETQYF
TRBV28	TRBJ1-1	.	TRBD1	TGTGCCAGCAGAGGGACAGGGGTGGGTGCTTTCTTT	CASRGTGVGAFF
TRBV18	TRBJ2-1	.	.	TGTGCCAGCTCTCAACCGGGACATCAGCTGGATGAGCAGTTCTTC	CASSQPGHQLDEQFF
TRBV7-8	TRBJ2-2	once	TRBD1	TGTGCCAGCAGCTTTGCCATGGGACAGGAGAACACCGGGGAGCTGTTTTTT	CASSFAMGQENTGELFF
TRBV12-3/TRBV12-4	TRBJ1-5	.	.	TGTGCCAGCAGTTACAGGGAGAATCAGCCCCAGCATTTT	CASSYRENQPQHF
TRBV4-1	TRBJ2-1	.	TRBD2	TGCGCCAGCAGCCATCCCGCGGGGAGGGGAAGCTCCTACAATGAGCAGTTCTTC	CASSHPAGRGSSYNEQFF
TRBV6-5	TRBJ1-5	.	.	TGTGCCAGCAGTAAGGGAGGGGGGAGCAATCAGCCCCAGCATTTT	CASSKGGGSNQPQHF
TRBV6-6	TRBJ1-5	.	.	TGTGCCAGCAGTTTGGTCATCGGGCAGGGTACACCCCAGCATTTT	CASSLVIGQGTPQHF
TRBV5-1	TRBJ2-5	.	TRBD1	TGCGCCAGCAGCGAACCTTTGGGACAGGTAAAGACCCAGTACTTC	CASSEPLGQVKTQYF
TRBV27	TRBJ2-1	few	.	TGTACCGGGACACTTGAGCAGTTCTTC	CTGTLEQFF
TRBV11-2	TRBJ1-6	.	.	TGTGCCAGCAGCTCACAGTCCTATAATTCACCCCTCCACTTT	CASSSQSYNSPLHF
TRBV7-2	TRBJ1-1	.	.	TGTGCCAGCAGATTTAAGGGTAGGGGCACTGAAGCTTTCTTT	CASRFKGRGTEAFF
TRBV5-4	TRBJ1-2	.	.	TGTGCCAGCAGGTTTGAGACAGGTCTTAACTATGGCTACACCTTC	CASRFETGLNYGYTF
TRBV19	TRBJ1-2	.	.	TGTGCCAGTAGCCGAGCCCTTGGACAATCTAACTATGGCTACACCTTC	CASSRALGQSNYGYTF
TRBV27	TRBJ1-2	once	.	TGTGCCAGCAAGAGGCAGTCAAACTATGGCTACACCTTC	CASKRQSNYGYTF
TRBV7-9	TRBJ2-6	.	TRBD1	TGTGCCAGCAGCAAGACAGGGGGCTCTGGGGCCAACGTCCTGACTTTC	CASSKTGGSGANVLTF
TRBV4-1	TRBJ2-7	.	.	TGCGCCAGCAGCCAAGATCTAGCCGGCGGAGAGCAGTACTTC	CASSQDLAGGEQYF
TRBV4-1	TRBJ1-2	.	TRBD1	TGCGCCAGCAGCCAAGATTTGGGACAGGGCGATAATGGCTACACCTTC	CASSQDLGQGDNGYTF
TRBV7-8	TRBJ1-2	.	.	TGTGCCAGCAGCTTAGATGCGGGGAGCTATGGCTACACCTTC	CASSLDAGSYGYTF
TRBV7-9	TRBJ2-7	.	.	TGTGCCAGCAGCTCCAGGATCTACGAGCAGTACTTC	CASSSRIYEQYF
TRBV27	TRBJ1-4	.	.	TGTGCCAGCTCGGGGTCAACTAATGAAAAACTGTTTTTT	CASSGSTNEKLFF
TRBV27	TRBJ1-2	.	.	TGTGCCAGCAGTTTAAGCCAGGGGTCTCCCTATGGCTACACCTTC	CASSLSQGSPYGYTF
TRBV6-5	TRBJ2-7	.	.	TGTGCCAGCAGTTACGATCGGGATCCCTACGAGCAGTACTTC	CASSYDRDPYEQYF
TRBV2	TRBJ2-7	.	TRBD1	TGTGCCAACCGGGACAGGGGCTACGAGCAGTACTTC	CANRDRGYEQYF
TRBV2	TRBJ1-2	many	.	TGTGCCAGCAGTGACCCCCCCGAGTCTCCAGGACTCTATGGCTACACCTTC	CASSDPPESPGLYGYTF
TRBV19	TRBJ1-2	.	.	TGTGCCAGTAGTTCCGACACTTTTGGCTACACCTTC	CASSSDTFGYTF
TRBV12-3/TRBV12-4	TRBJ1-1	few	TRBD1	TGTGCCAGCAGCCGGACAGGGATGGATGAAGCTTTCTTT	CASSRTGMDEAFF
TRBV18	TRBJ2-4	few	TRBD1	TGTGCCAGCTCAGAGGTCAGGGGGTCTCAGTACTTC	CASSEVRGSQYF
TRBV7-2	TRBJ2-1	.	TRBD2	TGTGCCAGCAGCTTAGCGCCAGCGGGGGGGTTCGGTGAGCAGTTCTTC	CASSLAPAGGFGEQFF
TRBV19	TRBJ2-1	.	.	TGTGCCAGTTCGGCCTTGGAGTCCTACAATGAGCAGTTCTTC	CASSALESYNEQFF
TRBV13	TRBJ2-1	.	TRBD2	TGTGCCAGCAGTCTCAGCGGGGGGGTCTCCTACAATGAGCAGTTCTTC	CASSLSGGVSYNEQFF
TRBV3-1/TRBV3-2	TRBJ1-4	.	TRBD1	TGTGCCAGCAGCCAAGATGGACAGGGGAATGAAAAACTGTTTTTT	CASSQDGQGNEKLFF
TRBV29-1	TRBJ2-3	.	.	TGCAGCGTTGAAAACCTAGAAGAGGCCACAGATACGCAGTATTTT	CSVENLEEATDTQYF
TRBV5-1	TRBJ2-3	.	.	TGCGCCAGCAGCTTCGGAGGGATTAACACAGATACGCAGTATTTT	CASSFGGINTDTQYF
TRBV2	TRBJ2-2	.	.	TGTGCCAGTACAGATAACACCGGGGAGCTGTTTTTT	CASTDNTGELFF
TRBV9	TRBJ1-5	.	.	TGTGCCAGCAGCCTCGGAGGGGATCAGCCCCAGCATTTT	CASSLGGDQPQHF
TRBV18	TRBJ1-2	.	TRBD1	TGTGCCAGCTCACCACTAGACAGGGGTGACTATGGCTACACCTTC	CASSPLDRGDYGYTF
TRBV19	TRBJ2-1	once	TRBD2	TGTGCCAGTAGGACTAGCCCCTACAATGAGCAGTTCTTC	CASRTSPYNEQFF
TRBV27	TRBJ2-7	.	.	TGTGCCAGCAGTTTATATGCAGGGCAGGGCTACGAGCAGTACTTC	CASSLYAGQGYEQYF
TRBV7-2	TRBJ2-1	.	.	TGTGCCAGCAGCCTTAGAGGATACAATGAGCAGTTCTTC	CASSLRGYNEQFF
TRBV5-4	TRBJ2-7	.	TRBD1	TGTGCCAGCAGCTTGGCCAAGGGGGCCCCCTACGAGCAGTACTTC	CASSLAKGAPYEQYF
TRBV14	TRBJ1-3	.	.	TGTGCCAGCAGCCCAAGCGGAAACACCATATATTTT	CASSPSGNTIYF